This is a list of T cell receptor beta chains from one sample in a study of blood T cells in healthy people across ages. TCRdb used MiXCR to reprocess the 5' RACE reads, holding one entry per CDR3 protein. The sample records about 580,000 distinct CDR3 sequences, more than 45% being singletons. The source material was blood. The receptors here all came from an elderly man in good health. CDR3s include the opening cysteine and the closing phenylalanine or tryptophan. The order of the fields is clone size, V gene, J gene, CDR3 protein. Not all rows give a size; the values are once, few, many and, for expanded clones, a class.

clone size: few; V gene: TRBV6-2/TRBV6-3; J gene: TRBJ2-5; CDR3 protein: CASSYTRESETQYF
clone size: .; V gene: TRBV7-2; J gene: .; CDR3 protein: CASSLLGTGRYNEQYF
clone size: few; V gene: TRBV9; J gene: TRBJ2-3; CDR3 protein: CASSVIGATDTQYF
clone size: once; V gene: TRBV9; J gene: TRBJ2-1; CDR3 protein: CASSVASGAGSYNEQFF
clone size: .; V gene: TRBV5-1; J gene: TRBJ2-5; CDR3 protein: CASSFGQEETQYF
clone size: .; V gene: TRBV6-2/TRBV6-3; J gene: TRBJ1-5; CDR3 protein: CASSTTGTGDQPQHF
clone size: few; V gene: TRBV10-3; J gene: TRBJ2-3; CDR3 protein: CAISKLAGDTDTQYF
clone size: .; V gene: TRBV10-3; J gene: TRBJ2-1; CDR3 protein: CAIGGTSGYNEQFF
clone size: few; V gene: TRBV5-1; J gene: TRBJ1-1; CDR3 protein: CASSRPSGQGWMNTEAFF
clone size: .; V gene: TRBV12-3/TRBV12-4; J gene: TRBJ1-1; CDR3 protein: CASSHAGTPNTEAFF
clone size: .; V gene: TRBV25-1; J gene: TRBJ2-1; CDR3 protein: CASTGGQGVAGPKRYNEQFF
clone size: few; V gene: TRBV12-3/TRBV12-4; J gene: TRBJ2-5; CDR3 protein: CASSFEASETQYF
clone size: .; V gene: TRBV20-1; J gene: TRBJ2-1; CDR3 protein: CSARDLLVLDNEQFF
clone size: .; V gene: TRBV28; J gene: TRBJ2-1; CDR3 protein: CASGTGNREQFF
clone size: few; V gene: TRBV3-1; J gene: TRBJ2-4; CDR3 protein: CASSGRDAKNIQYF
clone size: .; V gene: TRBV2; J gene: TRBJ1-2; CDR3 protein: CASRLGQGEDGYTF
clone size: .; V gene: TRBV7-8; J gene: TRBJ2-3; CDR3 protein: CASSPPTAGASTDTQYF
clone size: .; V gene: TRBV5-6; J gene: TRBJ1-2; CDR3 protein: CASSFEGVLYGYTF
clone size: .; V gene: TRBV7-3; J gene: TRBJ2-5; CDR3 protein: CASSGSTGRGETQYF
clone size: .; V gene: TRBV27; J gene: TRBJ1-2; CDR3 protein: CASSFKGAGVYGYTF
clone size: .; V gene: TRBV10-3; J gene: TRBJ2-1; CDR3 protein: CAISGRGDPSYNEQFF
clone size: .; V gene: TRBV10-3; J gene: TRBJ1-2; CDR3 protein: CAISEGQGLANYGYTF
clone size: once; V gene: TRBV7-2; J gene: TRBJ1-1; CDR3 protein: CASSSTGTHTEAFF
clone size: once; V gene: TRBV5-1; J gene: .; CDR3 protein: CASSSQGGIQYF
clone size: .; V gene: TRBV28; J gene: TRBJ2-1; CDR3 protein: CASSPQKAASHMNEQFF
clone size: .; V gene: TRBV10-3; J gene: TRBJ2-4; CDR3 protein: CAISDGQGQNIQYF
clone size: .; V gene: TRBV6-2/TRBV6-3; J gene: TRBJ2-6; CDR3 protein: CASTKQASGANVLTF
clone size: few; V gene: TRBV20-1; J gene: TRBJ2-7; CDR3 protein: CSAGSGMNSYEQYF
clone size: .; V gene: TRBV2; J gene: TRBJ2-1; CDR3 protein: CASSGDSYNEQFF
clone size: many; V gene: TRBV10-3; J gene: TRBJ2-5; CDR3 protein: CAISESGQQETQYF
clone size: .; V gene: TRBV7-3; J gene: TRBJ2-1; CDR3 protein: CASSLSGTSEEQFF